A selection of T cell receptor beta chains follows, all from one sample in a study of response to subunit inactivated influenza vaccine. Via MiXCR, TCRdb re-called the RT-PCR reads, giving one row per CDR3 protein. This sample has about 310,000 distinct CDR3 sequences, with around a fifth found just once. Here the sequenced sample was PBMCs from blood, taken less than 22 months after vaccination. The receptors were sampled from a man aged 50-75 years who received an inactivated influenza vaccine. Each CDR3 is given with its conserved first and last residue. D genes are given only for firm matches. Clone size is given for some rows only: seen once, a few or many times, or a class if the clone is expanded.

TRBV4-3,TRBJ1-1,TRBD1,few,CASSRTGVRTEAFF,TGCGCCAGCAGCCGGACAGGGGTTCGCACTGAAGCTTTCTTT
TRBV6-2/TRBV6-3,TRBJ1-1,TRBD1,many,CASRRGTELNTEAFF,TGTGCCAGCAGGCGAGGGACAGAATTGAACACTGAAGCTTTCTTT
TRBV5-1,TRBJ2-2,.,.,CASSLAQGTGTGELFF,TGCGCCAGCAGCTTGGCCCAGGGGACGGGCACCGGGGAGCTGTTTTTT
TRBV6-2/TRBV6-3,TRBJ2-1,.,.,CASSYSIRDLRYNEQFF,TGTGCCAGCAGTTACTCGATCCGAGACCTTCGCTACAATGAGCAGTTCTTC
TRBV7-2,TRBJ1-2,.,few,CASSITSEVYGYTF,TGTGCCAGCAGCATCACCTCCGAGGTTTATGGCTACACCTTC
TRBV3-1,TRBJ2-2,.,few,CASSQVFVGGSTGELFF,TGTGCCAGCAGCCAAGTCTTTGTGGGAGGAAGCACCGGGGAGCTGTTTTTT
TRBV5-5,TRBJ2-5,.,few,CASSQLGRPGFGETQYF,TGTGCCAGCAGCCAATTAGGACGACCGGGTTTCGGAGAGACCCAGTACTTC
TRBV24-1,TRBJ1-2,.,many,CATSERTDGFGGYTF,TGTGCCACCTCGGAGCGGACAGACGGATTCGGGGGCTACACCTTC
TRBV15,TRBJ1-2,.,few,CATSRDINYGYTF,TGTGCCACCAGCAGAGATATAAACTATGGCTACACCTTC
TRBV5-1,TRBJ1-6,TRBD1,.,CASTSGTAYNSPLHF,TGCGCCAGCACCTCCGGGACAGCTTATAATTCACCCCTCCACTTT
TRBV7-2,TRBJ1-1,.,.,CASSLRGDLGAFF,TGTGCCAGCAGCTTGAGGGGAGACCTAGGAGCTTTCTTT
TRBV28,TRBJ1-5,TRBD1,.,CATRTGYSNQPQHF,TGTGCCACCCGGACAGGTTATAGCAATCAGCCCCAGCATTTT
TRBV7-9,TRBJ2-2,.,.,CASSLLGANTGELFF,TGTGCCAGCAGCCTCCTGGGGGCGAACACCGGGGAGCTGTTTTTT
TRBV19,TRBJ2-1,.,.,CASSGLWNEQFF,TGTGCCAGTAGCGGGTTGTGGAATGAGCAGTTCTTC
TRBV3-1,TRBJ1-1,.,few,CASRLLGGEAFF,TGTGCCAGCAGGCTGCTAGGAGGTGAAGCTTTCTTT
TRBV5-4,TRBJ1-1,.,.,CASRASAGYTEAFF,TGTGCCAGCAGAGCTTCTGCTGGGTACACTGAAGCTTTCTTT
TRBV20-1,TRBJ1-1,.,few,CSASPGSMNTEAFF,TGCAGTGCTAGCCCAGGGTCGATGAACACTGAAGCTTTCTTT
TRBV7-9,TRBJ2-3,.,.,CASSFSGLGGDTQYF,TGTGCCAGCAGCTTTTCCGGTCTGGGAGGCGATACGCAGTATTTT
TRBV6-1,TRBJ1-5,.,.,CASTHWLTANQPQHF,TGTGCCAGCACCCACTGGCTCACAGCGAATCAGCCCCAGCATTTT
TRBV29-1,TRBJ2-3,.,.,CSVEEGRDTQYF,TGCAGCGTCGAGGAGGGCAGGGATACGCAGTATTTT
TRBV28,TRBJ2-3,TRBD2,.,CASSYYPSGSRDTQYF,TGTGCCAGCAGCTACTATCCTAGCGGGAGTAGAGATACGCAGTATTTT
TRBV30,TRBJ1-1,.,.,CAWRETAGAEAFF,TGTGCCTGGAGGGAGACGGCGGGGGCTGAAGCTTTCTTT
TRBV3-1,TRBJ2-4,.,few,CASSHLISAAKNIQYF,TGTGCCAGCAGCCACTTAATTAGCGCAGCCAAAAACATTCAGTACTTC
TRBV6-1,TRBJ1-2,.,.,CASSEGTGLGYTF,TGTGCCAGCAGTGAAGGGACCGGGTTGGGCTACACCTTC
TRBV11-1,TRBJ2-1,TRBD2,few,CASSSLRRGLAGDNEQFF,TGTGCCAGCAGCTCTCTAAGGAGGGGACTAGCGGGAGACAATGAGCAGTTCTTC
TRBV20-1,TRBJ1-4,TRBD1,few,CSAPQGSAEKLFF,TGCAGTGCCCCACAGGGGAGCGCTGAAAAACTGTTTTTT
TRBV5-1,TRBJ2-3,.,.,CASSKGGGWSTDTQYF,TGCGCCAGCAGCAAGGGCGGCGGGTGGAGCACAGATACGCAGTATTTT
TRBV5-1,TRBJ2-5,.,once,CASSLGQYQETQYF,TGCGCCAGCAGCTTGGGGCAGTACCAAGAGACCCAGTACTTC
TRBV2,TRBJ2-3,.,.,CASSYRPRAATDTQYF,TGTGCCAGCAGTTACCGCCCCAGGGCAGCCACAGATACGCAGTATTTT
TRBV6-1,TRBJ1-1,TRBD1,.,CASSEIGGDAEAFF,TGTGCCAGCAGTGAGATAGGGGGCGACGCTGAAGCTTTCTTT
TRBV5-4,TRBJ1-6,.,.,CASSADPGSYNSPLHF,TGTGCCAGCAGCGCGGACCCCGGATCCTATAATTCACCCCTCCACTTT
TRBV10-3,TRBJ1-2,TRBD1,.,CAISGIGGGEFSNYGYTF,TGTGCCATCAGCGGAATAGGAGGGGGCGAGTTCTCTAACTATGGCTACACCTTC
TRBV12-3/TRBV12-4,TRBJ2-7,.,.,CASSLDTRLFF,TGTGCCAGCAGTTTAGATACGCGTCTTTTCTTC
TRBV6-7,TRBJ1-6,.,few,CASSYSQERDNNSPLHF,TGTGCCAGCAGTTACTCTCAGGAGAGGGATAATAATTCACCCCTCCACTTT
TRBV7-2,TRBJ1-5,.,few,CASSLAGRVGGNQPQHF,TGTGCCAGCAGCTTAGCCGGCAGGGTTGGTGGCAATCAGCCCCAGCATTTT
TRBV19,TRBJ2-2,TRBD2,few,CASSKTSGSNTGELFF,TGTGCCAGTAGTAAGACTAGCGGGAGCAACACCGGGGAGCTGTTTTTT
TRBV10-3,TRBJ2-7,.,many,CAIFTVVQYF,TGTGCCATCTTTACTGTGGTGCAGTACTTC
TRBV27,TRBJ2-7,.,few,CASNPGGPSSYEQYF,TGTGCCAGCAACCCCGGCGGGCCATCCTCCTACGAGCAGTACTTC
TRBV11-2,TRBJ1-6,.,few,CASSLEPSSYNSPLHF,TGTGCCAGCAGCTTAGAGCCCAGCTCCTATAATTCACCCCTCCACTTT
TRBV5-1,TRBJ1-3,.,.,CASSLEVFGNTIYF,TGCGCCAGCAGCCTGGAGGTGTTCGGAAACACCATATATTTT
TRBV7-2,TRBJ1-5,.,many,CASSLGYRSNQPQHF,TGTGCCAGCAGCTTAGGGTACAGGTCCAATCAGCCCCAGCATTTT
TRBV10-3,TRBJ1-1,TRBD1,many,CAISENQGGWTEAFF,TGTGCCATCAGTGAGAACCAGGGGGGTTGGACTGAAGCTTTCTTT
TRBV20-1,TRBJ2-5,.,.,CSATHETQYF,TGCAGTGCTACCCACGAGACCCAGTACTTC
TRBV10-3,TRBJ2-7,.,.,CAISGGSSYEQYF,TGTGCCATCAGTGGGGGGAGCTCCTACGAGCAGTACTTC
TRBV20-1,TRBJ2-7,.,.,CSARRQASYEQYF,TGCAGTGCTAGACGGCAGGCTTCCTACGAGCAGTACTTC
TRBV24-1,TRBJ1-1,.,many,CATMGRGKTEAFF,TGTGCCACCATGGGAAGGGGGAAGACTGAAGCTTTCTTT
TRBV19,TRBJ2-1,.,.,CASSIGGQLSYNEQFF,TGTGCCAGTAGTATCGGGGGACAGCTATCCTACAATGAGCAGTTCTTC